This T cell receptor (beta chain) originates from a study of T cells in Graves' hyperthyroidism and ophthalmopathy. Study details: Peripheral blood was acquired at first diagnosis, ahead of any therapy whatsoever.

What was amplified from RNA transcripts were TCR beta CDR3 regions. A first-round RT-PCR of the TCR CDR3 used the HTBI primer set. TCRdb itself ran the multiplex PCR reads through MiXCR, one entry per CDR3 protein. The data show about 530,000 distinct CDR3 sequences, roughly 17% seen once. The sample holds a few counts of this clonotype. The V gene's germline CDR1 is SNHLY and CDR2 FYNNEI. Deletions cut 6 bases from V and 3 bases from J, with 12 bases between. There are 15 residues in the CDR3. This chain uses TRBV2 with TRBJ1-6; a weak D match, TRBD1 (5 bases). This receptor was obtained from a woman aged 18-29 years with Graves' ophthalmopathy. Specimen: blood. The CDR3 DNA follows: TGTGCCAGCAGGGGGGGAGGGAACTATAATTCACCCCTCCACTTT. It is translated as CASRGGGNYNSPLHF.